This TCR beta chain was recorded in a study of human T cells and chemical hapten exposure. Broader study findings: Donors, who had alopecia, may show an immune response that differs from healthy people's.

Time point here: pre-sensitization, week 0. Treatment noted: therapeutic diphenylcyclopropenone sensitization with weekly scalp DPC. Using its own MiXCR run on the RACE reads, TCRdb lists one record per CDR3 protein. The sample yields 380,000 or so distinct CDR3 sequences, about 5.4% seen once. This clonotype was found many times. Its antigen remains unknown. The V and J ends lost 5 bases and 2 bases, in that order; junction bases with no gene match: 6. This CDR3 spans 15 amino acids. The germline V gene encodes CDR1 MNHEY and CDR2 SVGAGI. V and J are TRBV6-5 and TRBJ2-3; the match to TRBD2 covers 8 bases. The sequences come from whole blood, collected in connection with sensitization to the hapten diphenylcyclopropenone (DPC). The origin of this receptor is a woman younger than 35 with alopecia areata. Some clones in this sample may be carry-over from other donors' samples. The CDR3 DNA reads TGTGCCAGCAGTCCTCAGCGGGGGTTCACAGATACGCAGTATTTT. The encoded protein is CASSPQRGFTDTQYF.